The rows below give T cell receptor beta chains drawn from one sample of a study of neurological immune-mediated disorders. TCRdb reanalysed the 5' RACE reads using MiXCR and keeps one entry per CDR3 protein. The sample records about 82,000 distinct CDR3 sequences, 2.5% to 3% being singletons. The sequenced sample was PBMCs. These receptors originate from a young woman with multiple sclerosis. CDR3s include the opening cysteine and the closing phenylalanine or tryptophan. A D gene is named only where the DNA matches it firmly. Rows may omit the clone size; those that give it use once, few, many or a size class.

clone_size j_call d_call cdr3_length v_call cdr3_aa cdr3_nt
many TRBJ1-3 TRBD1 15 TRBV18 CASSTGTESGNTIYF TGTGCCAGCTCAACAGGGACAGAATCCGGAAACACCATATATTTT
many TRBJ1-1 NA 15 TRBV4-3 CASSQDRILNTEAFF TGCGCCAGCAGCCAAGATAGAATTCTGAACACTGAAGCTTTCTTT
many TRBJ1-1 NA 16 TRBV5-4 CASSTGGTGMNTEAFF TGTGCCAGCAGCACTGGAGGTACAGGTATGAACACTGAAGCTTTCTTT
many TRBJ1-1 NA 11 TRBV29-1 CSATDAPEAFF TGCAGCGCCACAGATGCTCCTGAAGCTTTCTTT
many TRBJ2-1 NA 12 TRBV9 CASSPGGHEQFF TGTGCCAGCAGCCCCGGTGGCCATGAGCAGTTCTTC
many TRBJ2-1 NA 12 TRBV7-9 CASSDIGIGQFF TGTGCCAGCAGCGACATCGGAATCGGGCAGTTCTTC
many TRBJ2-5 NA 13 TRBV7-9 CASSLRDQETQYF TGTGCCAGCAGCTTACGCGATCAGGAGACCCAGTACTTC
many TRBJ2-3 TRBD1 15 TRBV14 CASSLRQGYRDTQYF TGTGCCAGCAGCCTTCGACAGGGGTATAGGGATACGCAGTATTTT
NA TRBJ1-1 NA 12 TRBV28 CASSEGVTEAFF TGTGCCAGCAGTGAGGGGGTTACTGAAGCTTTCTTT
NA TRBJ2-1 NA 13 TRBV25-1 CACSASSPNEQFF NA
many TRBJ2-5 TRBD1 14 TRBV5-1 CASSLGGGVETQYF TGCGCCAGCAGCTTGGGAGGGGGCGTAGAGACCCAGTACTTC
many TRBJ1-2 TRBD1 17 TRBV6-1 CASSELGTAYTNYGYTF TGTGCCAGCAGTGAATTGGGGACAGCTTACACTAACTATGGCTACACCTTC
many TRBJ2-1 TRBD2 15 TRBV7-8 CASSFGGNFYNEQFF TGTGCCAGCAGCTTCGGGGGGAACTTCTACAATGAGCAGTTCTTC
many TRBJ2-7 TRBD2 15 TRBV20-1 CSATLTGLAGYEQYF TGCAGTGCTACTCTCACGGGACTAGCGGGATACGAGCAGTACTTC
many TRBJ2-1 NA 15 TRBV7-8 CASRGGDSQFNEQFF TGTGCCAGCAGGGGGGGGGACAGCCAATTCAATGAGCAGTTCTTC
many TRBJ2-4 TRBD2 16 TRBV7-9 CASSLEREGPQNIQYF TGTGCCAGCAGCCTTGAGCGGGAGGGCCCGCAAAACATTCAGTACTTC
many TRBJ2-1 NA 15 TRBV27 CASTSGTLIGNEQFF TGTGCCAGTACTTCCGGGACTCTCATCGGGAATGAGCAGTTCTTC